This T cell receptor (beta chain) was retrieved from a study of cytomegalovirus exposure and HLA in healthy donors. 13 Jbeta primers and 60 Vbeta primers were used for the PCR. The assay was immunoSEQ multiplex PCR, and TCRdb's table has in-frame clones only and misses some. The table has 220,000 or so clones, 60% to 80% seen once. In germline, CDR1 is GTSNPN, CDR2 SVGIG (reference sequence). This CDR3 spans 15 amino acids. V dropped 2 bases and J dropped 5 bases, with 18 bases sitting between them. The sequenced sample was PBMCs. This clonotype originated in a male donor in good health and CMV-seronegative. The chain employs TRBV30 and TRBJ2-5; D is possibly TRBD2 (6 bases). The CDR3, as DNA: TGTGCCTGGAGTTCACTAGCAGCGCCCCGGGAGACCCAGTACTTC. This codes for CAWSSLAAPRETQYF.